The 22 T cell receptor beta chains below all came from one sample that was sequenced in a study of beta chain features in type 1 diabetes (dated by TCRdb to 2017 to 2018). What the authors observed across the whole study: Type 1 diabetes patients showed a moderate but significant shortening of TCRB CDR3 length in all four CD4+ subsets.

Library creation used the immunoSEQ multiplex PCR assay. All of the isolated RNA was reverse transcribed with the High Capacity cDNA Reverse Transcription Kit, so expressed TCRB transcripts were sequenced. TCRdb retrieved this table from immuneACCESS and kept in-frame rearrangements only. Not all clones are present; in checked studies, unresolved V genes account for under half, and no reason is known for the remainder. The sample table lists 23,000 or so clones, 55% to 70% of them with a count of one. The ten largest make up less than 5.5% of the sample. Their antigens are not known. Sequencing input: Tregs from blood. The cell subset or site label corresponds to: regulatory CD4+ T cells. These receptor sequences come from a man in his late teens or twenties with type 1 diabetes.

This chain links TRBV10-2 with TRBJ2-1; D perhaps matches TRBD2 (6 bases). The CDR3 has 13 amino acids. Trimming took off 7 bases at V and 9 bases at J, with 16 bases between the two ends. Germline V CDR1 and CDR2: WSHSY, SAAADI. CDR3 loop: CASTGGGRLEQFF. CDR3 nucleotide sequence: TGCGCCAGCACCGGTGGGGGGAGACTTGAGCAGTTCTTC.

This chain links TRBV7-8 with TRBJ2-7, with 8 bases fitting TRBD1. The germline V gene has CDR1 SGHVS and CDR2 FQNEAQ. V dropped 3 bases and J dropped 2; count of bases not matched to a gene: 3. CDR3 size: 14 residues. In DNA form, the CDR3 reads TGTGCCAGCAGCTTTCCAGGGGGCCCCTACGAGCAGTACTTC. Translation: CASSFPGGPYEQYF.

In its sample, this clone was seen once. V and J are TRBV10-3 and TRBJ2-1; maybe TRBD2 (6 bases). This CDR3 has 16 amino acids. Per the germline V gene, CDR1 is ENHRY and CDR2 is SYGVKD. Deletions cut 4 bases from V and 10 bases from J, with 23 bases between. The CDR3: CAISGPSAPLGMEQFF. Written as DNA, the CDR3 is TGTGCCATCAGTGGCCCTAGCGCTCCCCTAGGAATGGAGCAGTTCTTC.

The chain carries TRBV4-3 and TRBJ1-1; D not resolved. Per germline, CDR1 LGHNA and CDR2 YSLEER. This CDR3 has 13 amino acids. Trimming took 4 bases from V and 2 from J, leaving 8 bases between them. Written as DNA, the CDR3 is TGCGCCAGCAGCCGCGACTTCAACACTGAAGCTTTCTTT. Translated, it gives CASSRDFNTEAFF.

This chain joins TRBV7-2 and TRBJ2-7; D is possibly TRBD2 (5 bases). CDR1 and CDR2 (germline): SGHTA, FQGNSA. V shed 3 bases and J shed 1 base, with 10 bases lying between them. CDR3 length: 14 residues. The CDR3 sequence: CASSFRRDSYEQYF. CDR3 nucleotides: TGTGCCAGCAGCTTTAGACGGGATTCCTACGAGCAGTACTTC. The full variable domain, with the rest looked up from reference TRBV7-2 and TRBJ2-7, is GAGVSQSPSNKVTEKGKDVELRCDPISGHTALYWYRQSLGQGLEFLIYFQGNSAPDKSGLPSDRFSAERTGGSVSTLTIQRTQQEDSAVYLCASSFRRDSYEQYFGPGTRLTVT.

The V and J genes are TRBV15 and TRBJ1-2; D uncertain. This CDR3 is 12 amino acids long. V was cut by 0 bases and J by 8 bases, with 7 bases left in between. In germline, CDR1 is LNHNV, CDR2 YYDKDF (reference sequence). CDR3 amino acids: CATSRDNWGYTF. The CDR3 DNA sequence: TGTGCCACCAGCAGAGATAACTGGGGCTACACCTTC.

This clone was seen a few times. In DNA, the CDR3 is TGCGCCAGCAGCTTGTATCGGGAAGCCTACAATGAGCAGTTCTTC. Encoded protein: CASSLYREAYNEQFF. The chain joins TRBV5-1 to TRBJ2-1, with D perhaps matching TRBD2 (5 bases). The germline gives CDR1 SGHRS, CDR2 YFSETQ. Trimming shortened V by 1 base and J by 2 bases, and 10 bases separated the two germline ends. This CDR3 region has 15 residues.

The rearrangement joins TRBV19 to TRBJ1-6; D is uncertain. Germline values: CDR1 LNHDA, CDR2 SQIVND (reference sequence). V was shortened by 4 bases and J by 9 bases, with 13 bases between the two germline ends. This CDR3 comprises 14 residues. For the CDR3, the DNA is TGTGCCAGTAGTAGCGGCAGATTGGGTTCACCCCTCCACTTT. This sequence encodes CASSSGRLGSPLHF.

The rearrangement links TRBV7-8 to TRBJ2-5; TRBD2 might be the D (6 bases). V lost 2 bases, J lost 1 base, and 14 bases lay in between. CDR1 is SGHVS and CDR2 is FQNEAQ in the germline V gene. The CDR3 contains 16 residues. CDR3 amino acids: CASSLILATSQETQYF. Here the CDR3 DNA reads TGTGCCAGCAGCTTAATCCTAGCGACAAGCCAAGAGACCCAGTACTTC.

This clone was seen more than once but under ten times. This sequence joins TRBV7-8 and TRBJ2-3; 8 bases are shared with TRBD1. Losses at the gene ends were 5 bases for V and 0 bases for J; bases not matched to a gene: 16. The CDR3 covers 19 residues. Germline CDR1 SGHVS, CDR2 FQNEAQ. The CDR3 sequence is CASSNPDRAGATSTDTQYF. Here the CDR3 DNA reads TGTGCCAGCAGCAACCCGGACAGGGCAGGTGCTACAAGCACAGATACGCAGTATTTT. The variable domain in full, completed from reference TRBV7-8 and TRBJ2-3, reads GAGVSQSPRYKVAKRGQDVALRCDPISGHVSLFWYQQALGQGPEFLTYFQNEAQLDKSGLPSDRFFAERPEGSVSTLKIQRTQQEDSAVYLCASSNPDRAGATSTDTQYFGPGTRLTVL.

V is TRBV28 and J is TRBJ1-4, with unresolved D. Trimming shortened V by 6 bases and J by 8 bases, and 19 bases separated the two germline ends. The germline V gene has CDR1 MDHEN and CDR2 SYDVKM. The CDR3 length is 15 residues. CDR3 sequence reads: CASSPTWRVEEKLFF. The CDR3, as DNA: TGTGCCAGCAGCCCGACGTGGAGGGTGGAGGAAAAACTGTTTTTT.

The chain links TRBV2 to TRBJ2-7; a possible D gene is TRBD1 (6 bases). With 6 bases removed from V and 3 bases from J, the gap between germline ends came to 12 bases. This CDR3 region has 13 residues. Germline V lookup: CDR1 SNHLY, CDR2 FYNNEI. The CDR3 sequence: CASRSTGFYEQYF. CDR3 in DNA: TGTGCCAGCAGATCCACAGGGTTCTACGAGCAGTACTTC.

The rearrangement uses TRBV5-1 and TRBJ2-7, with D unresolved. The germline V and J ends were trimmed by 4 bases and 6 bases, with 20 bases remaining between them. Germline CDR1 reads SGHRS; CDR2 reads YFSETQ. CDR3 size: 15 residues. The CDR3 bases are TGCGCCAGCAGCCCGCAGGATGTCGGTTCTGTCGAGCAGTACTTC. This encodes CASSPQDVGSVEQYF.

With regard to this clone: The junction differs from germline at one of its ends, possibly a read error. V and J are TRBV7-9 and TRBJ2-7; 8 bases line up with TRBD1. Germline V gene data show CDR1 as SEHNR and CDR2 as FQNEAQ (reference sequence). The length of the CDR3 is 15 residues. This CDR3 is CASSLMGQEGHEQYF. CDR3 nucleotide sequence: TGCGCCAGCAGTTTGATGGGACAGGAAGGCCACGAGCAGTACTTC. The whole variable domain, filled in from reference TRBV7-9 and TRBJ2-7, reads DTGVSQNPRHKITKRGQNVTFRCDPISEHNRLYWYRQTLGQGPEFLTYFQNEAQLEKSRLLSDRFSAERPKGSFSTLEIQRTEQGDSAMYLCASSLMGQEGHEQYFGPGTRLTVT.

This clone was seen only a few times. The chain links TRBV5-1 to TRBJ1-5; D remains unclear. Trimming removed 0 bases from V and 1 base from J, with 11 bases in between. The CDR3 covers 16 residues. Germline-derived CDR1 and CDR2 are SGHRS and YFSETQ. For the CDR3, the DNA is TGCGCCAGCAGCTTGGGAGATTTTTACAGCAATCAGCCCCAGCATTTT. Amino acids: CASSLGDFYSNQPQHF.

This clone was found a few times. This chain connects TRBV7-2 to TRBJ2-5; D may be TRBD2 (7 bases). Germline values: CDR1 SGHTA, CDR2 FQGNSA. Deletions cut 5 bases from V and 4 bases from J, with 17 bases between. There are 15 residues in the CDR3. The CDR3 spells CASSPNRGGGETQYF. CDR3 bases: TGTGCCAGCAGCCCCAATAGGGGGGGAGGAGAGACCCAGTACTTC. The full variable domain, with the rest looked up from reference TRBV7-2 and TRBJ2-5, is GAGVSQSPSNKVTEKGKDVELRCDPISGHTALYWYRQSLGQGLEFLIYFQGNSAPDKSGLPSDRFSAERTGGSVSTLTIQRTQQEDSAVYLCASSPNRGGGETQYFGPGTRLLVL.

This chain joins TRBV29-1 and TRBJ2-3; 7 nucleotides agree with TRBD2. This CDR3 is built from 14 residues. V lost 2 bases and J lost 4; bases outside the gene matches: 6. The germline CDR1 and CDR2 sequences are SQVTM and ANQGSEA. The CDR3 loop reads CSVERTGGPDTQYF. The CDR3 nucleotides read TGCAGCGTTGAAAGGACGGGAGGACCAGATACGCAGTATTTT.

This chain connects TRBV27 to TRBJ2-7; 10 bases are a match to TRBD1. The CDR3 covers 14 residues. Per the germline V gene, CDR1 is MNHEY and CDR2 is SMNVEV (reference sequence). After removal of 4 bases from V and 4 bases from J, the junction contained 4 bases not matched to a gene. The CDR3 spells CASSYRDRGYEQYF. CDR3 in DNA: TGTGCCAGCAGTTACCGGGACAGGGGATACGAGCAGTACTTC.

This clone was counted between two and nine times. The genes are TRBV16 and TRBJ1-5; D is ambiguous. The CDR3 is 15 amino acids. Trimming shortened V by 2 bases and J by 1 base, and 9 bases separated the two germline ends. Per germline, CDR1 KGHSY and CDR2 FQNENV. This chain's CDR3 is CASSQGWRSNQPQHF. The CDR3, as DNA: TGTGCCAGCAGCCAAGGGTGGCGGAGCAATCAGCCCCAGCATTTT.

Here the CDR3 reads CASSYQGGGNQPQHF. Here the CDR3 DNA reads TGTGCCAGCAGTTACCAGGGAGGGGGGAATCAGCCCCAGCATTTT. This chain joins TRBV6-6 and TRBJ1-5, with TRBD1 as a possible D gene (6 bases). The CDR3 contains 15 residues. Trimming left V 2 bases short and J 4 bases short, with 12 bases between. CDR1 MNHNY and CDR2 SVGAGI come from the germline V gene (reference sequence).

This clone was recorded a few times. The CDR3: CAISESGGTQYF. CDR3 nucleotides: TGTGCCATCAGTGAGTCGGGGGGGACCCAGTACTTC. The chain employs TRBV10-3 and TRBJ2-5; maybe TRBD2 (6 bases). CDR1 ENHRY and CDR2 SYGVKD come from the germline V gene. The CDR3 loop spans 12 amino acids. Trimming stripped 0 bases from V and 7 bases from J, with 6 bases between.

V and J are TRBV7-2 and TRBJ2-7; 11 bases are a match to TRBD2. The CDR3 contains 14 residues. Germline lookup yields CDR1 SGHTA and CDR2 FQGNSA. V lost 5 bases, J lost 2 bases, and 2 bases stayed unmatched. CDR3 nucleotides: TGTGCCAGCAGCATGGGACTAGCGGCCTACGAGCAGTACTTC. This gives the protein CASSMGLAAYEQYF.